This T cell receptor beta chain emerged from a study of blood T cell repertoires in COVID-19. Across the whole study: Samples taken during acute and convalescent COVID-19 were collected in the United States, Italy and Spain. PBMCs, B-cell-depleted T cells, or T cells were the source of the cDNA or gDNA that made up the material.

Sequenced by immunoSEQ multiplex PCR; TCRdb stores in-frame clones only, minus some. The table shows more than 85,000 clones, with 90% to 95% occurring only once. The CDR3 is made up of 13 amino acids. Trimming stripped 3 bases from V and 3 bases from J, with 8 bases between. The germline V gene encodes CDR1 SGHTA and CDR2 FQGNSA. Source material: peripheral blood. This sequence originates from a man between 60 and 75 years old with acute or convalescent COVID-19. The chain couples TRBV7-2 to TRBJ2-5; a possible D gene is TRBD2 (6 bases). In DNA form, the CDR3 reads TGTGCCAGCAGCTTGGAGCGGGAAGAGACCCAGTACTTC. It specifies CASSLEREETQYF.